One sample yielded the 21 T cell receptor beta chains listed below, sequenced in a study of blood T cell repertoires in COVID-19. This table comes from immunoSEQ multiplex PCR, and its TCRdb copy is limited to in-frame clones, with some not included. The sample includes 200,000 to 300,000 clones, about nine tenths seen only once; the top ten take approximately 2.3%. Sequencing was done on a sample of PBMCs or T cells enriched from blood (not recorded which). All receptors derive from a woman aged 40 to 50 with acute COVID-19.

The J gene is TRBJ2-2, the V gene TRBV10-3, with 9 bases matching TRBD2. Germline CDR1 ENHRY, CDR2 SYGVKD. The CDR3 spans 15 residues. The trim removed 3 bases at V and 6 bases at J, leaving 5 bases unmatched. The CDR3 loop reads CAISDALAGSGELFF. The CDR3 nucleotides are TGTGCCATCAGTGATGCCCTAGCGGGGTCCGGGGAGCTGTTTTTT.

The gene calls are TRBV6-5 and TRBJ2-3; D is possibly TRBD1 (6 bases). The CDR3 extends over 15 amino acids. CDR1 MNHEY and CDR2 SVGAGI come from the germline V gene. Trimming took 5 bases from V and 1 from J, leaving 13 bases between them. CDR3 in DNA: TGTGCCAGCAGTCCTACAGGGAGAGGCACAGATACGCAGTATTTT. Amino acid sequence: CASSPTGRGTDTQYF.

This chain joins TRBV19 and TRBJ1-2, with 7 bases lining up with TRBD1. Germline V CDR1 and CDR2: LNHDA, SQIVND (reference sequence). This CDR3 comprises 17 residues. J was trimmed by 4 bases and V by 2 bases; bases with no gene match: 13. As DNA, the CDR3 is TGTGCCAGTAGTATATCCGGGCAGGGGGGACTTTTCTATGGCTACACCTTC. Its translation is CASSISGQGGLFYGYTF. Full variable domain (missing parts from reference TRBV19 and TRBJ1-2): DGGITQSPKYLFRKEGQNVTLSCEQNLNHDAMYWYRQDPGQGLRLIYYSQIVNDFQKGDIAEGYSVSREKKESFPLTVTSAQKNPTAFYLCASSISGQGGLFYGYTFGSGTRLTVV.

The J gene is TRBJ1-3, the V gene TRBV7-9; TRBD1 is a possible D gene (5 bases). The V and J ends lost 4 bases and 0 bases respectively, with 10 bases between them. CDR1 is SEHNR and CDR2 is FQNEAQ in the germline V gene (reference sequence). The CDR3 length is 15 residues. The CDR3 DNA reads as TGTGCCAGCAGCTCTAATGGGGCCTCTGGAAACACCATATATTTT. It yields the protein CASSSNGASGNTIYF.

The chain uses TRBV5-1 and TRBJ2-2; D is unresolved. The V end was cut by 1 base, the J end by 1 base, with 5 bases between. CDR1 and CDR2 from the germline V gene are SGHRS and YFSETQ. The CDR3 runs 14 residues. The CDR3 coding sequence is TGCGCCAGCAGCTTGTACGGGAACACCGGGGAGCTGTTTTTT. Translated: CASSLYGNTGELFF.

J is TRBJ1-1 and V is TRBV10-3, with D tentatively TRBD1 (5 bases). The V gene lost 0 bases and the J gene lost 1 base, with 9 bases spanning the gap. Germline V gene sequence: CDR1 ENHRY, CDR2 SYGVKD. There are 15 residues in the CDR3. The CDR3 DNA sequence: TGTGCCATCAGTGAGTCGGGGCAGGGGAACACTGAAGCTTTCTTT. It yields the protein CAISESGQGNTEAFF.

V is TRBV4-3 and J is TRBJ2-1, with 7 bases matching TRBD1. CDR3 size: 16 residues. With V trimmed by 3 bases and J by 0 bases, 5 bases remained unmatched. Germline lookup yields CDR1 LGHNA and CDR2 YSLEER. The DNA of the CDR3 is TGCGCCAGCAGCCAGGATGGGACAGACTCCTACAATGAGCAGTTCTTC. It is translated as CASSQDGTDSYNEQFF.

The chain uses TRBV7-2 and TRBJ2-1; 13 bases agree with TRBD2. This CDR3 region has 15 residues. Per the germline V gene, CDR1 is SGHTA and CDR2 is FQGNSA. V trimming: 3 bases; J trimming: 7 bases; junction bases outside the gene matches: 3. As DNA, the CDR3 is TGTGCCAGCAGCTTCGGGACTAGCGGGATGAATGAGCAGTTCTTC. Translation gives CASSFGTSGMNEQFF.

This chain links TRBV6-1 with TRBJ1-3; D perhaps matches TRBD1 (6 bases). V gave up 2 bases and J gave up 0 bases, with 14 bases separating them. Germline-derived CDR1 and CDR2 are MNHNS and SASEGT. There are 17 residues in the CDR3. The CDR3 DNA follows: TGTGCCAGCAGTGAACCCCCGGGACACCTCTCTGGAAACACCATATATTTT. This translates into CASSEPPGHLSGNTIYF.

The J gene is TRBJ2-1, the V gene TRBV6-4, with D perhaps matching TRBD2 (5 bases). CDR1 is MRHNA and CDR2 is SNTAGT in the germline V gene. This CDR3 contains 15 residues. V was shortened by 7 bases and J by 2 bases, with 15 bases between the two germline ends. In DNA form, the CDR3 reads TGTGCCAGCAACGGAGGACGGTTAACCTACAATGAGCAGTTCTTC. Residues: CASNGGRLTYNEQFF.

This chain connects TRBV20-1 to TRBJ2-1, with TRBD2 matching over 12 bases. The ends lost 3 bases at V and 7 bases at J; junction bases unmatched: 7. The CDR3 runs 15 residues. The germline CDR1 and CDR2 sequences are DFQATT and SNEGSKA (reference sequence). CDR3 sequence reads: CSASLASGGANEQFF. The CDR3 nucleotides read TGCAGTGCTAGTCTGGCTAGCGGGGGGGCTAATGAGCAGTTCTTC.

This clone was seen once. The J gene is TRBJ1-4, the V gene TRBV9; 12 bases match TRBD1. Germline CDR1 is SGDLS and CDR2 is YYNGEE. CDR3 size: 15 residues. V lost 4 bases to trimming and J lost 10 bases; unmatched junction nucleotides: 8. The DNA of the CDR3 is TGTGCCAGCAGCCCTGCGGGACAGGGGGCGGGAAAACTGTTTTTT. It yields the protein CASSPAGQGAGKLFF.

This clone appeared a single time. This chain joins TRBV19 and TRBJ2-2; weak D call: TRBD2 (5 bases). Germline V CDR1 and CDR2: LNHDA, SQIVND (reference sequence). Trimming stripped 8 bases from V and 6 bases from J, with 19 bases between. The CDR3 is made up of 15 amino acids. Here the CDR3 DNA reads TGTGCCAGTCGCCCGGTCGGGGAGTGGGCCGGGGAGCTGTTTTTT. It yields the protein CASRPVGEWAGELFF.

V usage is TRBV6-5 and J usage is TRBJ2-1, with 7 bases lining up with TRBD2. Germline CDR1 MNHEY, CDR2 SVGAGI. V lost 0 bases and J lost 6; bases outside the gene matches: 5. The CDR3 length is 15 residues. The CDR3 here is CASSYSGEGRNEQFF. CDR3 nucleotides: TGTGCCAGCAGTTACTCGGGGGAGGGCCGCAATGAGCAGTTCTTC.

This clone was observed a single time. The chain is built from TRBV21-1 and TRBJ2-1; the table calls TRBD2, which could not be checked here. TRBV21-1 is deemed a pseudogene. The CDR3 runs to 16 residues. The CDR3 DNA reads as TGTGCCAGCAGCGGCCATGCGGGGGTCGGCTACAATGAGCAGTTCTTC. It translates to CASSGHAGVGYNEQFF.

The chain recombines TRBV3-1 (or the pseudogene TRBV3-2) with TRBJ2-2; 13 nucleotides line up with TRBD2. Germline V CDR1 and CDR2: LGHDT, YNNKEL (reference sequence). This CDR3 is built from 16 residues. V trimming: 7 bases; J trimming: 3 bases; junction bases outside the gene matches: 5. The CDR3 DNA follows: TGTGCCAGCACCCGACTAGCGGGGGGCTACACCGGGGAGCTGTTTTTT. Amino acids: CASTRLAGGYTGELFF.

Written as DNA, the CDR3 is TGTGCCAGCAGTTACGGTCCGAGCTCTGGAAACACCATATATTTT. Translated: CASSYGPSSGNTIYF. J is TRBJ1-3 and V is TRBV6-5, with D unclear. V was shortened by 2 bases and J by 0 bases, with 8 bases between the two germline ends. Germline lookup yields CDR1 MNHEY and CDR2 SVGAGI. CDR3 length: 15 amino acids.

The chain couples TRBV11-2 to TRBJ1-1; 10 bases match TRBD1. CDR1 and CDR2 (germline): SGHAT, FQNNGV. V shed 4 bases, J shed 2 bases, and the junction held 7 bases outside the gene matches. This CDR3 spans 16 amino acids. This chain's CDR3 is CASSSYRDRGNTEAFF. The DNA of the CDR3 is TGTGCCAGCAGCTCTTACCGGGACAGGGGCAACACTGAAGCTTTCTTT.

This rearrangement joins TRBV18 to TRBJ2-5, with 11 bases that match TRBD1. There are 17 residues in the CDR3. The V and J ends lost 1 base and 5 bases, in that order; junction bases with no gene match: 9. Looked up from germline, CDR1 is KGHSH and CDR2 is LQKENI. The CDR3 loop reads CASSPLPPGQGGETQYF. The CDR3, as DNA: TGTGCCAGCTCACCACTTCCCCCGGGACAGGGGGGGGAGACCCAGTACTTC.

The chain recombines TRBV9 with TRBJ2-2, with TRBD2 matching over 9 bases. Germline CDR1 SGDLS, CDR2 YYNGEE. This CDR3 is 16 amino acids long. The V and J ends lost 0 bases and 6 bases, in that order; junction bases with no gene match: 6. CDR3 DNA sequence: TGTGCCAGCAGCGTAGGTTATAGCGGGAGAGCCGGGGAGCTGTTTTTT. The encoded protein is CASSVGYSGRAGELFF.

The chain is built from TRBV2 and TRBJ2-1, with a weak D call TRBD2 (6 bases). Trimming pared 5 bases from V and 3 bases from J, leaving 14 bases between. CDR1 and CDR2 (germline): SNHLY, FYNNEI. The CDR3 runs 15 residues. The CDR3, as DNA: TGTGCCAGCAGTCTCGGGGGAGCCCTCTACAATGAGCAGTTCTTC. Translating it yields CASSLGGALYNEQFF.